The next 26 T cell receptor beta chains were all read from a single sample in a study of blood T cell repertoires in COVID-19. TCRdb's table, derived via immunoSEQ multiplex PCR, lists solely in-frame clones and lacks some. The data hold 250,000 to 300,000 clones, with 70% to 90% observed a single time. Sequenced sample: peripheral blood. The source is a woman aged 50 to 60 with COVID-19, enrolled during active disease.

This chain links TRBV30 with TRBJ2-3; D is unresolved. The length of the CDR3 is 14 residues. From germline, CDR1 is GTSNPN and CDR2 SVGIG (reference sequence). V was pared by 4 bases and J by 0 bases, with 11 bases between. The CDR3 nucleotides read TGTGCCTGGACCAATAGAGCTAGCACAGATACGCAGTATTTT. It translates to CAWTNRASTDTQYF.

The V and J genes are TRBV6-6 and TRBJ1-2, with D possibly matching TRBD1 (6 bases). Trimming removed 7 bases from V and 4 bases from J, with 16 bases in between. Germline V gene lookup returns CDR1 MNHNY and CDR2 SVGAGI (reference sequence). The CDR3 is 14 residues long. The CDR3 sequence is CASISTTGAYGYTF. The CDR3 nucleotides read TGTGCCAGCATTTCAACGACAGGCGCCTATGGCTACACCTTC.

The chain is built from TRBV6-6 and TRBJ2-7; perhaps TRBD2 as D (5 bases). Germline assignment: CDR1 MNHNY and CDR2 SVGAGI (reference sequence). V lost 6 bases, J lost 3 bases, and 18 bases lay in between. This CDR3 has 15 amino acids. As DNA, the CDR3 is TGTGCCAGCAGCCTAAGGGCGGGCCAGCGCTACGAGCAGTACTTC. It translates to CASSLRAGQRYEQYF.

The chain combines TRBV30 with TRBJ2-1, with D possibly TRBD1 on 5 matching bases. This CDR3 contains 14 residues. Germline V gives CDR1 GTSNPN, CDR2 SVGIG (reference sequence). V was shortened by 3 bases and J by 3 bases, with 12 bases between the two germline ends. The CDR3 protein is CAWSWQGFYNEQFF. CDR3 sequence (DNA): TGTGCCTGGAGCTGGCAGGGTTTCTACAATGAGCAGTTCTTC.

The chain recombines TRBV19 with TRBJ1-4; TRBD1 agrees at 7 bases. CDR3 length: 14 residues. Germline CDR1 reads LNHDA; CDR2 reads SQIVND (reference sequence). V trimming: 7 bases; J trimming: 3 bases; junction bases outside the gene matches: 5. CDR3: CASNNRGPNEKLFF. The CDR3, as DNA: TGTGCCAGTAATAACAGGGGACCTAATGAAAAACTGTTTTTT.

The V and J genes are TRBV14 and TRBJ1-1; possibly TRBD1 for D (6 bases). The CDR3 runs to 15 residues. Germline V gene sequence: CDR1 SGHDN, CDR2 FVKESK. V lost 3 bases, J lost 6 bases, and 17 bases lay in between. This CDR3 reads CASSQARGPTSEAFF. The CDR3 nucleotides are TGTGCCAGCAGCCAGGCCAGGGGCCCTACCTCTGAAGCTTTCTTT.

The V call is TRBV6-5, the J call TRBJ2-5, with D possibly TRBD2 on 6 matching bases. The V gene's germline CDR1 is MNHEY and CDR2 SVGAGI. This CDR3 comprises 12 residues. Trimming cost V 10 bases and J 0 bases, with 9 bases left between them. The CDR3 loop is CATRTNQETQYF. DNA for the CDR3: TGTGCCACCCGGACTAACCAAGAGACCCAGTACTTC.

V gene TRBV3-1 (or the pseudogene TRBV3-2) combines with J gene TRBJ1-1; no reliable D call. The CDR3 consists of 14 residues. Germline V CDR1 and CDR2: LGHDT, YNNKEL (reference sequence). With 2 bases removed from V and 0 bases from J, the gap between germline ends came to 7 bases. The CDR3 sequence: CASSQTQLNTEAFF. The CDR3 DNA reads TGTGCCAGCAGCCAAACACAGCTGAACACTGAAGCTTTCTTT.

This clone was observed once. This chain connects TRBV11-2 to TRBJ2-5; 7 bases map to TRBD2. Germline loops: CDR1 SGHAT, CDR2 FQNNGV. V shed 0 bases, J shed 4 bases, and the junction held 5 bases outside the gene matches. There are 15 residues in the CDR3. The CDR3 region is CASSLDLAGAETQYF. The CDR3 bases are TGTGCCAGCAGCTTAGATCTTGCGGGAGCAGAGACCCAGTACTTC.

The chain couples TRBV19 to TRBJ2-3; TRBD2 matches at 11 bases. The CDR3 has 17 residues. V was pared by 1 base and J by 3 bases, with 6 bases of the junction left unmatched. The V gene's germline CDR1 is LNHDA and CDR2 SQIVND (reference sequence). The CDR3 region is CASSIVYLAGGTDTQYF. CDR3 nucleotide sequence: TGTGCCAGTAGTATAGTCTACTTAGCGGGAGGGACAGATACGCAGTATTTT.

The chain combines TRBV9 with TRBJ2-1; TRBD2 matches 9 bases. V dropped 0 bases and J dropped 2; count of bases not matched to a gene: 3. CDR1 and CDR2 (germline): SGDLS, YYNGEE. This CDR3 is built from 16 residues. CDR3 in DNA: TGTGCCAGCAGCGTAGTCTCTAGCGGGACCTACAATGAGCAGTTCTTC. Translated, it gives CASSVVSSGTYNEQFF. The full variable domain, rest sourced from reference TRBV9 and TRBJ2-1, is DSGVTQTPKHLITATGQRVTLRCSPRSGDLSVYWYQQSLDQGLQFLIQYYNGEERAKGNILERFSAQQFPDLHSELNLSSLELGDSALYFCASSVVSSGTYNEQFFGPGTRLTVL.

The chain recombines TRBV12-5 with TRBJ1-2; D possibly corresponds to TRBD1 (5 bases). V shed 1 base and J shed 7 bases, with 13 bases lying between them. This CDR3 has 14 residues. Germline values: CDR1 LGHNT, CDR2 FRNRAP. The CDR3 here is CASGLDRSLGGYTF. The CDR3 coding sequence is TGTGCTAGTGGTTTGGACAGGTCCTTGGGTGGCTACACCTTC. Based on the CDR3 plus reference TRBV12-5 and TRBJ1-2, the full variable domain is DARVTQTPRHKVTEMGQEVTMRCQPILGHNTVFWYRQTMMQGLELLAYFRNRAPLDDSGMPKDRFSAEMPDATLATLKIQPSEPRDSAVYFCASGLDRSLGGYTFGSGTRLTVV.

The chain uses TRBV15 and TRBJ2-1, with TRBD2 identical over 14 bases. This CDR3 contains 17 residues. V trimming: 2 bases; J trimming: 7 bases; junction bases outside the gene matches: 7. Per germline, CDR1 LNHNV and CDR2 YYDKDF (reference sequence). In DNA form, the CDR3 reads TGTGCCACCAGCAGAAACCCCGGGACTAGCGGGAGTAATGAGCAGTTCTTC. It encodes CATSRNPGTSGSNEQFF.

This rearrangement joins TRBV9 to TRBJ1-1, with unresolved D. Germline V gene sequence: CDR1 SGDLS, CDR2 YYNGEE. V was shortened by 4 bases and J by 3 bases, with 16 bases between the two germline ends. The length of the CDR3 is 15 residues. CDR3 DNA sequence: TGTGCCAGCAGCTCTAAGCCGTCCACCCACACTGAAGCTTTCTTT. Its translation is CASSSKPSTHTEAFF.

J is TRBJ2-5 and V is TRBV7-2; D unresolved. The germline V gene has CDR1 SGHTA and CDR2 FQGNSA. The CDR3 is 13 amino acids. V was trimmed by 5 bases and J by 9 bases, leaving 16 bases between them. CDR3 region: CASSLHPPVAQYF. The CDR3 region has the DNA TGTGCCAGCAGCCTGCACCCGCCGGTGGCCCAGTACTTC.

The J gene is TRBJ2-3, the V gene TRBV4-2, with a possible D match to TRBD2 (5 bases). V lost 7 bases and J lost 6, with 14 bases in between. This CDR3 region has 13 residues. Germline loops: CDR1 LGHNA, CDR2 YNFKEQ. The CDR3 reads CASTSPLEDTQYF. DNA of the CDR3: TGTGCCAGCACCTCACCACTAGAGGATACGCAGTATTTT.

The chain is built from TRBV24-1 and TRBJ2-2, with D possibly being TRBD1 (5 bases). CDR1 is KGHDR, CDR2 SFDVKD, per germline. With 5 bases removed from V and 5 bases from J, the gap between germline ends came to 17 bases. The CDR3 totals 16 residues. CDR3 bases: TGTGCCACCAGTGCCCCGGGCTCAGGGCCAACCGGGGAGCTGTTTTTT. Protein sequence: CATSAPGSGPTGELFF.

This chain connects TRBV2 to TRBJ2-2; TRBD2 matches 7 bases. This CDR3 region has 15 residues. Trimming took 3 bases from V and 6 from J; bases not matched to a gene: 7. Germline V lookup: CDR1 SNHLY, CDR2 FYNNEI. Written as DNA, the CDR3 is TGTGCCAGCAGTGACTCAAAACTAGCGCCCGGGGAGCTGTTTTTT. Translated, it gives CASSDSKLAPGELFF.

The V call is TRBV9, the J call TRBJ1-6; D may be TRBD1 (5 bases). There are 15 residues in the CDR3. Germline values: CDR1 SGDLS, CDR2 YYNGEE. V was pared by 2 bases and J by 5 bases, with 11 bases between. The chain's CDR3 is CASSVRDGNNSPLHF. In nucleotides, the CDR3 is TGTGCCAGCAGCGTGCGGGACGGGAATAATTCACCCCTCCACTTT.

The genes are TRBV3-1 (or the pseudogene TRBV3-2) and TRBJ2-1; 9 nucleotides line up with TRBD2. The CDR3 runs to 16 residues. J lost 7 bases, V lost 4 bases, and 11 bases had no gene match. Per germline, CDR1 LGHDT and CDR2 YNNKEL (reference sequence). The CDR3 region has the DNA TGTGCCAGCAGCCTCAAATATAGCGGGAGAGGGAATGAGCAGTTCTTC. The encoded protein is CASSLKYSGRGNEQFF.

This clone was seen just once. The rearrangement uses TRBV28 and TRBJ2-7, with 15 bases that match TRBD2. Germline loops: CDR1 MDHEN, CDR2 SYDVKM. After removal of 5 bases from V and 9 bases from J, the junction contained 8 bases not matched to a gene. The CDR3 runs 15 residues. CDR3 in amino acids: CASSPGLAGGPVQYF. In nucleotides, the CDR3 is TGTGCCAGCAGTCCCGGACTAGCGGGAGGGCCGGTGCAGTACTTC.

This sequence joins TRBV5-1 and TRBJ1-6; 7 nucleotides match TRBD1. There are 14 residues in the CDR3. CDR1 is SGHRS, CDR2 YFSETQ, per germline. J gave up 17 bases and V 3 bases, and 14 bases lay outside the gene matches. This CDR3 reads CASSYEDRSGFVHF. CDR3 in DNA: TGCGCCAGCAGCTACGAGGACAGGTCGGGGTTTGTCCACTTT.

This clone was seen only once. The chain employs TRBV29-1 and TRBJ1-3; a possible D gene is TRBD1 (5 bases). CDR1 SQVTM and CDR2 ANQGSEA come from the germline V gene. Trimming stripped 4 bases from V and 2 bases from J, with 12 bases between. The CDR3 sequence is 14 residues long. CDR3 sequence reads: CSVVGQGTGNTIYF. In DNA form, the CDR3 reads TGCAGCGTTGTCGGGCAGGGCACTGGAAACACCATATATTTT.

V and J are TRBV6-6 and TRBJ2-1; possibly TRBD2 for D (5 bases). CDR1 and CDR2 (germline): MNHNY, SVGAGI (reference sequence). This CDR3 is 14 amino acids long. Trimming left V 7 bases short and J 8 bases short, with 18 bases between. The CDR3 is CASNRRVLGDEQFF. The CDR3 DNA is TGTGCCAGCAACCGCAGAGTACTAGGAGATGAGCAGTTCTTC.

This clone showed up just once. The V call is TRBV28, the J call TRBJ1-2; no reliable D call. V dropped 4 bases and J dropped 0 bases, with 9 bases sitting between them. CDR1 MDHEN and CDR2 SYDVKM come from the germline V gene. The CDR3 contains 14 residues. The CDR3 sequence: CASSSTDTNYGYTF. CDR3 sequence (DNA): TGTGCCAGCAGTTCTACTGACACTAACTATGGCTACACCTTC.

The J gene is TRBJ2-2, the V gene TRBV24-1, with D maybe TRBD2 (6 bases). V lost 0 bases and J lost 4, with 8 bases in between. The CDR3 length is 15 residues. CDR1 is KGHDR and CDR2 is SFDVKD in the germline V gene. As DNA, the CDR3 is TGTGCCACCAGTGATTTGGGGACTCCCACCGGGGAGCTGTTTTTT. As protein: CATSDLGTPTGELFF.